This is a list of T cell receptor beta chains from one sample in a study of Graves' ophthalmopathy and Graves' hyperthyroidism. TCRdb re-analysed the multiplex PCR reads in MiXCR, keeping a single row per CDR3 protein. The profile covers 150,000 or so distinct CDR3 sequences, with approximately 40% appearing a single time and about 8.2% taken by the ten largest. The sample consisted of peripheral blood. These receptors originate from a young man with Graves' ophthalmopathy. Both conserved end residues are part of each CDR3. D genes are given only for firm matches. Rows give clone size only sometimes, using once, few, many, or a class for an expanded clone.

TRBV12-3/TRBV12-4	TRBJ1-1	many	NA	CASSTQGPEAFF	TGTGCCAGCAGTACTCAGGGTCCTGAAGCTTTCTTT
TRBV11-1	TRBJ1-3	many	NA	CASSFPRLMSSGNTIYF	TGTGCCAGCAGCTTTCCTCGGCTCATGAGCTCTGGAAACACCATATATTTT
TRBV7-9	TRBJ1-1	many	NA	CASSSEGGEAFF	TGTGCCAGCAGCTCGGAGGGAGGGGAAGCTTTCTTT
TRBV30	TRBJ1-1	few	NA	CAWTPLWSPSGTEAFF	TGTGCCTGGACCCCTCTATGGTCACCGTCAGGGACTGAAGCTTTCTTT
TRBV30	TRBJ1-2	many	NA	CAWSGPRQVNYGYTF	TGTGCCTGGAGTGGACCCAGACAGGTGAACTATGGCTACACCTTC
TRBV12-3/TRBV12-4	TRBJ1-2	NA	NA	CASEDGADYGYTF	TGTGCCAGCGAAGACGGGGCAGACTATGGCTACACCTTC
TRBV6-2/TRBV6-3	TRBJ2-7	many	TRBD2	CASKDSGRGEQYF	TGTGCCAGCAAGGATAGCGGGAGAGGCGAGCAGTACTTC
TRBV12-3/TRBV12-4	TRBJ2-7	NA	NA	CASSQGTHEQYF	TGTGCCAGCAGCCAGGGGACCCACGAGCAGTACTTC
TRBV6-2/TRBV6-3	TRBJ1-1	NA	NA	CASSYSSERNTEAFF	TGTGCCAGCAGTTATTCGTCAGAAAGGAACACTGAAGCTTTCTTT
TRBV6-5	TRBJ1-2	many	NA	CASSSDYGYTF	TGTGCCAGCAGTAGCGACTATGGCTACACCTTC